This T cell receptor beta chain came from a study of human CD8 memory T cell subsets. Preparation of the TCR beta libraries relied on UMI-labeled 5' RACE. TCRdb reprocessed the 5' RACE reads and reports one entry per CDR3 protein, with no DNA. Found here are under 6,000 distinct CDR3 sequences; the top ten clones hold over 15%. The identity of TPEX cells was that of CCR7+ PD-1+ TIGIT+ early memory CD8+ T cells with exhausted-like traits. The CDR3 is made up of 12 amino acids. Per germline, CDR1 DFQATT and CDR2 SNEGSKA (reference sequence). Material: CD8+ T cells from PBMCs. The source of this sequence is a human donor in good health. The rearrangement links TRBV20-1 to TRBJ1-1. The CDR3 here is CSGGEGSTEAFF.